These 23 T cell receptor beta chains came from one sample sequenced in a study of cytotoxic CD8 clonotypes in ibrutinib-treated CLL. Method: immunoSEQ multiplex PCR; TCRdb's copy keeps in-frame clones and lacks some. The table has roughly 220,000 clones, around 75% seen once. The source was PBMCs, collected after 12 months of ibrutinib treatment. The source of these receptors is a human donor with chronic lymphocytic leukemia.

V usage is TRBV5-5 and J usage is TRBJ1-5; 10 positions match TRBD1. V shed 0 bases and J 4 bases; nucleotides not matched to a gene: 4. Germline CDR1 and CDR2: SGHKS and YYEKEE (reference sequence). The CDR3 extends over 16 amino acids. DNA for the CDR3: TGTGCCAGCAGCTTGGGACAGGGGGCGGGAAATCAGCCCCAGCATTTT. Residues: CASSLGQGAGNQPQHF.

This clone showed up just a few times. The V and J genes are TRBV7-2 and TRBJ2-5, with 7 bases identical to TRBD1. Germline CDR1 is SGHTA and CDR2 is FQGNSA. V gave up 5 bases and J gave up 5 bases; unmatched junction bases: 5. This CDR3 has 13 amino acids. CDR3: CASSPDRVETQYF. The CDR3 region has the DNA TGTGCCAGCAGCCCCGACAGGGTTGAGACCCAGTACTTC.

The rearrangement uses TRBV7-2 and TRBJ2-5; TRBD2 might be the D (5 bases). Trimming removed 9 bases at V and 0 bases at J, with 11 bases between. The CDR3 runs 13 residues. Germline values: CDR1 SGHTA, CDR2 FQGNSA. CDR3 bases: TGTGCCAGTCGAGCGGATGACCAAGAGACCCAGTACTTC. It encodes CASRADDQETQYF.

In DNA, the CDR3 is TGTGCCAGCAGTTCCAGGGGGCAAGGCAATCAGCCCCAGCATTTT. Translated: CASSSRGQGNQPQHF. The chain combines TRBV27 with TRBJ1-5, with 8 nucleotides matching TRBD1. Losses at the gene ends were 4 bases for V and 2 bases for J; bases not matched to a gene: 4. Per the germline V gene, CDR1 is MNHEY and CDR2 is SMNVEV (reference sequence). The CDR3 is 15 residues long.

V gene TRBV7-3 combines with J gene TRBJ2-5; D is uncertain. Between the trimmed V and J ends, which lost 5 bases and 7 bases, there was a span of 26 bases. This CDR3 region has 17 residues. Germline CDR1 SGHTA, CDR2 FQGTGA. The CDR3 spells CASSPLGSVGSPGTQYF. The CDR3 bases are TGTGCCAGCAGCCCCCTAGGAAGCGTTGGATCCCCAGGGACCCAGTACTTC.

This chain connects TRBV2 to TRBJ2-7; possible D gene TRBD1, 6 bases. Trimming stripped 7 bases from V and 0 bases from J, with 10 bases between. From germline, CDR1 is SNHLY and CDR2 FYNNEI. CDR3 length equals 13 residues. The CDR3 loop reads CASTDRHSYEQYF. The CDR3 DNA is TGTGCCAGCACTGACAGGCACTCCTACGAGCAGTACTTC.

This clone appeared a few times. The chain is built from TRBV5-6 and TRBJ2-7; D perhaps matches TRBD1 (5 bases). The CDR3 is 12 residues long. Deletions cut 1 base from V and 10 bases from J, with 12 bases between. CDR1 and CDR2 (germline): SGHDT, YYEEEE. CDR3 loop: CASSLTGPKQYF. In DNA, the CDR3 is TGTGCCAGCAGCTTGACAGGTCCGAAACAGTACTTC.

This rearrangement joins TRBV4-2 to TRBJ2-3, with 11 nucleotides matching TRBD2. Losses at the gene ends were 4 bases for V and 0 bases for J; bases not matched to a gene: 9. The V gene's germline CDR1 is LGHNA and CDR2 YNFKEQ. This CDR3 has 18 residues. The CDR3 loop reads CASSPLAGGGPSTDTQYF. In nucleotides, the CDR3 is TGTGCCAGCAGCCCCTTAGCGGGAGGGGGGCCAAGCACAGATACGCAGTATTTT.

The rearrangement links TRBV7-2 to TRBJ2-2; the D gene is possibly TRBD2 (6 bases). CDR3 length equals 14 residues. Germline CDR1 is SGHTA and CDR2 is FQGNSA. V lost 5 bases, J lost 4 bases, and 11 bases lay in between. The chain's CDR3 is CASSPEGITGELFF. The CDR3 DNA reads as TGTGCCAGCAGCCCGGAGGGTATCACCGGGGAGCTGTTTTTT.

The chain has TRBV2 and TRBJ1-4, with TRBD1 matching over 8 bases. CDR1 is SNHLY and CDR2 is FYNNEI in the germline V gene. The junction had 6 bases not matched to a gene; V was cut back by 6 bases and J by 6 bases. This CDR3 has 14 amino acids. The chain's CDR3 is CASRMTGDDEKLFF. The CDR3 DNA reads TGTGCCAGCAGAATGACAGGGGACGATGAAAAACTGTTTTTT.

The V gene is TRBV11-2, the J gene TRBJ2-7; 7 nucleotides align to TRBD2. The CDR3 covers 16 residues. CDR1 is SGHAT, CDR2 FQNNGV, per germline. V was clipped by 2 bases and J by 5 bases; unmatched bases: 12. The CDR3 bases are TGTGCCAGCAGCTTATCGACTAGCCGCCTCGTCCACGAGCAGTACTTC. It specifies CASSLSTSRLVHEQYF.

CDR3 sequence: CASSEYGGNTEAFF. CDR3 bases: TGTGCCAGCAGTGAATACGGGGGGAACACTGAAGCTTTCTTT. This chain connects TRBV25-1 to TRBJ1-1; a possible D gene is TRBD1 (5 bases). This CDR3 is built from 14 residues. Germline V CDR1 and CDR2: MGHDK, SYGVNS. Trimming cost V 0 bases and J 1 base, with 6 bases left between them. Full variable domain (rest looked up from reference TRBV25-1 and TRBJ1-1): EADIYQTPRYLVIGTGKKITLECSQTMGHDKMYWYQQDPGMELHLIHYSYGVNSTEKGDLSSESTVSRIRTEHFPLTLESARPSHTSQYLCASSEYGGNTEAFFGQGTRLTVV.

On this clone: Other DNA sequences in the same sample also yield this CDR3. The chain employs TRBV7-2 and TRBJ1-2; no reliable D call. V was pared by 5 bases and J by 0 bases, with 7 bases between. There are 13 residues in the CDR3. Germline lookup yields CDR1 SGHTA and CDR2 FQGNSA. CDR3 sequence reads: CASSPGTNYGYTF. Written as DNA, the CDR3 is TGTGCCAGCAGCCCTGGGACTAACTATGGCTACACCTTC.

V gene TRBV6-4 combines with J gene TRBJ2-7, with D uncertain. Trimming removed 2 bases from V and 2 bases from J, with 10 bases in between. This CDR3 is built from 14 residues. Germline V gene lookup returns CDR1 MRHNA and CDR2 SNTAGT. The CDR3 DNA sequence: TGTGCCAGCAGTGACGGCAGTCAGACCTACGAGCAGTACTTC. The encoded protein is CASSDGSQTYEQYF.

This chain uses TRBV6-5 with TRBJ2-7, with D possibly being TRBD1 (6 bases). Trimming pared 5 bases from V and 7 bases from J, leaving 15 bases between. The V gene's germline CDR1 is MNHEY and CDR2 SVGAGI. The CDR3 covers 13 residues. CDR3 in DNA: TGTGCCAGCAGTGAGAACAGGGTTCGGGAGCAGTACTTC. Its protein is CASSENRVREQYF.

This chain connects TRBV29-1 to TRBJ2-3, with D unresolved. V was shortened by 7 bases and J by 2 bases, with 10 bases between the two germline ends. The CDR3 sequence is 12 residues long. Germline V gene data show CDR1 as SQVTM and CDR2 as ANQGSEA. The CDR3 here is CSGERYTDTQYF. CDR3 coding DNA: TGCAGCGGCGAACGGTACACAGATACGCAGTATTTT.

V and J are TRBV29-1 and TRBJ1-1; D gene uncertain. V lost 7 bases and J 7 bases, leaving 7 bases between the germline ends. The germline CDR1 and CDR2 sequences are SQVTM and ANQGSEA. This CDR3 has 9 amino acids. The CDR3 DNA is TGCAGCGCTGGCCGTGAAGCTTTCTTT. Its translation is CSAGREAFF. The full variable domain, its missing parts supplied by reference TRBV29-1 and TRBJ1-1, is SAVISQKPSRDICQRGTSLTIQCQVDSQVTMMFWYRQQPGQSLTLIATANQGSEATYESGFVIDKFPISRPNLTFSTLTVSNMSPEDSSIYLCSAGREAFFGQGTRLTVV.

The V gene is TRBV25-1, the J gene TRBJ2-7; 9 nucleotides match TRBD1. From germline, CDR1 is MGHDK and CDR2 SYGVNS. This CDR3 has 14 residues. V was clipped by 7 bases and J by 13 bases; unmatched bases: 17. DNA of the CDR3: TGTGCCAGCAACCTCGGAGGGGGACAGGGACGTCTTTACTTC. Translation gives CASNLGGGQGRLYF.

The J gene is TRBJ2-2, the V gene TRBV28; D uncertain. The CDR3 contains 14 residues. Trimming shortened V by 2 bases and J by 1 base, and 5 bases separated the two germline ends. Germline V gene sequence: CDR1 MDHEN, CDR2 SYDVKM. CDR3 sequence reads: CASSLRENTGELFF. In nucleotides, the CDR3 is TGTGCCAGCAGTTTAAGGGAGAACACCGGGGAGCTGTTTTTT.

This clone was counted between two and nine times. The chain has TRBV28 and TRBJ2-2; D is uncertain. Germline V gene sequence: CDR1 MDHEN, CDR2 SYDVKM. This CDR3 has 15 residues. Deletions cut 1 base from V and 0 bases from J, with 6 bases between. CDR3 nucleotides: TGTGCCAGCAGTTTATCCACAACGAACACCGGGGAGCTGTTTTTT. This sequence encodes CASSLSTTNTGELFF. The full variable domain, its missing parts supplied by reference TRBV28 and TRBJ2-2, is DVKVTQSSRYLVKRTGEKVFLECVQDMDHENMFWYRQDPGLGLRLIYFSYDVKMKEKGDIPEGYSVSREKKERFSLILESASTNQTSMYLCASSLSTTNTGELFFGEGSRLTVL.

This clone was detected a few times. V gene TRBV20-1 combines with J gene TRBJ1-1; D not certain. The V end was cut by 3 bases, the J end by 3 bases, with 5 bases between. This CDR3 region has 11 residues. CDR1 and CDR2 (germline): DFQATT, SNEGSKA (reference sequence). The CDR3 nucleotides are TGCAGTGCTAGGTACGACACTGAAGCTTTCTTT. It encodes CSARYDTEAFF.

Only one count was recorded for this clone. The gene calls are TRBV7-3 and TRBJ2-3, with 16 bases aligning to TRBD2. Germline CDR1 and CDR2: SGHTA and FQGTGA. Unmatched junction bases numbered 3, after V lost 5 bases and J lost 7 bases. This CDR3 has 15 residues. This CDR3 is CASSTGLAGGNTQYF. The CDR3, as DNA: TGTGCCAGCAGCACGGGACTAGCGGGAGGGAATACGCAGTATTTT.

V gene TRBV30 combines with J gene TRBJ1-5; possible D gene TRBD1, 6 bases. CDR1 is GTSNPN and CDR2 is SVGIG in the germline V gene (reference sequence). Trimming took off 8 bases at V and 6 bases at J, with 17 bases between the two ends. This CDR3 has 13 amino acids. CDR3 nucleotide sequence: TGTGCCGGGGCGTGGGGGGCTCTTCAGCCCCAGCATTTT. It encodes CAGAWGALQPQHF.